Each of the 20 T cell receptor beta chains below was sequenced from the same sample in a study of T cells in tuberculosis. Repertoires were generated with immunoSEQ multiplex PCR, while TCRdb's copy carries only in-frame clones and drops some. The table lists roughly 40,000 clones, about 95% of them singletons. Sequencing was performed on PBMCs. The source is a donor between 10 and 35 years old with latent tuberculosis or without tuberculosis infection.

The gene calls are TRBV10-3 and TRBJ1-1; 8 bases match TRBD1. CDR1 and CDR2 from the germline V gene are ENHRY and SYGVKD. Trimming removed 6 bases from V and 1 base from J; junction bases left unmatched: 4. This CDR3 has 14 amino acids. This CDR3 reads CAISDRGGNTEAFF. Written as DNA, the CDR3 is TGTGCCATCAGCGACAGGGGTGGGAACACTGAAGCTTTCTTT.

The J gene is TRBJ2-7, the V gene TRBV6-6; 7 bases align to TRBD1. Germline V lookup: CDR1 MNHNY, CDR2 SVGAGI (reference sequence). CDR3 length: 16 residues. The V gene end was trimmed by 10 bases and the J gene end by 7 bases; junction bases not matched to a gene: 22. The CDR3 region is CATSNPSGPLRGEQYF. CDR3 DNA: TGTGCCACCTCCAACCCCTCGGGGCCCCTCAGGGGGGAGCAGTACTTC.

The chain recombines TRBV5-1 with TRBJ2-3, with TRBD2 as a possible D gene (6 bases). Trimming stripped 0 bases from V and 2 bases from J, with 13 bases between. CDR1 is SGHRS and CDR2 is YFSETQ in the germline V gene. This CDR3 is 16 amino acids long. CDR3 loop: CASSLEGTFVTDTQYF. Here the CDR3 DNA reads TGCGCCAGCAGCTTGGAAGGGACTTTTGTCACAGATACGCAGTATTTT.

The rearrangement joins TRBV30 to TRBJ1-6; the match to TRBD1 covers 8 bases. The CDR3 length is 17 residues. V shed 4 bases, J shed 5 bases, and the junction held 13 bases outside the gene matches. Germline CDR1 GTSNPN, CDR2 SVGIG (reference sequence). As DNA, the CDR3 is TGTGCCTGGAAGAGATTGTCAGGACAGGGAAATAATTCACCCCTCCACTTT. Its protein is CAWKRLSGQGNNSPLHF.

The V and J genes are TRBV5-4 and TRBJ1-2; the D is unclear. Between the trimmed V and J ends, which lost 3 bases and 2 bases, there was a span of 11 bases. CDR3 length: 14 residues. Per the germline V gene, CDR1 is SGHNT and CDR2 is YYREEE (reference sequence). The CDR3 here is CASSSYGNNYGYTF. The CDR3 DNA follows: TGTGCCAGCAGCTCCTACGGGAACAACTATGGCTACACCTTC. The full variable domain, rest sourced from reference TRBV5-4 and TRBJ1-2, is ETGVTQSPTHLIKTRGQQVTLRCSSQSGHNTVSWYQQALGQGPQFIFQYYREEENGRGNFPPRFSGLQFPNYSSELNVNALELDDSALYLCASSSYGNNYGYTFGSGTRLTVV.

In this sample, this clone turned up once. The V gene is TRBV6-5, the J gene TRBJ1-2; 7 bases match TRBD1. V trimming: 4 bases; J trimming: 5 bases; junction bases outside the gene matches: 7. The germline gives CDR1 MNHEY, CDR2 SVGAGI. This CDR3 is built from 14 residues. The CDR3 loop is CASSSPATGYGYTF. CDR3 DNA: TGTGCCAGCAGTTCCCCTGCGACAGGGTATGGCTACACCTTC.

J is TRBJ1-2 and V is TRBV27; possible D gene TRBD1, 5 bases. There are 14 residues in the CDR3. Germline V lookup: CDR1 MNHEY, CDR2 SMNVEV (reference sequence). V lost 0 bases, J lost 5 bases, and 10 bases lay in between. The chain's CDR3 is CASSLSRALYGYTF. The CDR3, as DNA: TGTGCCAGCAGTTTATCCAGGGCACTTTATGGCTACACCTTC.

This clone was observed a few times. V usage is TRBV19 and J usage is TRBJ2-1; D not certain. Germline-derived CDR1 and CDR2 are LNHDA and SQIVND (reference sequence). The CDR3 totals 14 residues. The ends were cut back, 2 bases at V and 7 bases at J, with 12 bases in the middle. The CDR3, as DNA: TGTGCCAGTAGTATATCGGGTCGGCGGAATGAGCAGTTCTTC. Protein sequence: CASSISGRRNEQFF.

The V gene is TRBV7-6, the J gene TRBJ1-5; 10 bases align to TRBD1. This CDR3 comprises 15 residues. V lost 5 bases to trimming and J lost 4 bases; unmatched junction nucleotides: 5. From germline, CDR1 is SGHVS and CDR2 FNYEAQ. For the CDR3, the DNA is TGTGCCAGCAGCGCGGGGACAGGGGCTAATCAGCCCCAGCATTTT. Protein product: CASSAGTGANQPQHF. The complete variable domain, with remaining parts taken from reference TRBV7-6 and TRBJ1-5, reads GAGVSQSPRYKVTKRGQDVALRCDPISGHVSLYWYRQALGQGPEFLTYFNYEAQQDKSGLPNDRFSAERPEGSISTLTIQRTEQRDSAMYRCASSAGTGANQPQHFGDGTRLSIL.

The chain is built from TRBV4-1 and TRBJ1-2, with 8 bases aligning to TRBD1. V shed 4 bases, J shed 5 bases, and the junction held 6 bases outside the gene matches. The CDR3 consists of 14 residues. The germline V gene has CDR1 MGHRA and CDR2 YSYEKL. In DNA form, the CDR3 reads TGCGCCAGCAGCCCCAGGGGGCACTCTTATGGCTACACCTTC. Amino acid sequence: CASSPRGHSYGYTF.

The chain uses TRBV4-1 and TRBJ2-3; D might be TRBD1 (6 bases). The CDR3 covers 15 residues. The germline V and J ends were trimmed by 0 bases and 2 bases, with 9 bases remaining between them. Germline lookup yields CDR1 MGHRA and CDR2 YSYEKL. The CDR3, as DNA: TGCGCCAGCAGCCAAGAGGACAGAGACACAGATACGCAGTATTTT. Its protein is CASSQEDRDTDTQYF.

The chain couples TRBV18 to TRBJ1-2; 7 nucleotides align to TRBD1. The CDR3 sequence is 15 residues long. Germline V gene data show CDR1 as KGHSH and CDR2 as LQKENI. With 3 bases clipped from V and 6 bases from J, the junction kept 10 bases outside the gene matches. The CDR3 DNA reads as TGTGCCAGCTCACCTAAGGACAGGCATACCGATGGCTACACCTTC. Amino acids: CASSPKDRHTDGYTF.

This chain uses TRBV6-1 with TRBJ2-7, with a weak D call TRBD1 (6 bases). The ends were cut back, 8 bases at V and 2 bases at J, with 16 bases in the middle. The V gene's germline CDR1 is MNHNS and CDR2 SASEGT. This CDR3 comprises 14 residues. The CDR3, as DNA: TGTGCCAGCTGTCGGAGCAGGGGAGCCTACGAGCAGTACTTC. Its translation is CASCRSRGAYEQYF.

The rearrangement links TRBV9 to TRBJ1-1; D is unresolved. The germline V gene has CDR1 SGDLS and CDR2 YYNGEE. Trimming took 0 bases from V and 5 from J, leaving 14 bases between them. This CDR3 contains 15 residues. The CDR3 bases are TGTGCCAGCAGCGTAGATCTAGCAACCGGGACTGAAGCTTTCTTT. Its protein is CASSVDLATGTEAFF.

The rearrangement uses TRBV6-5 and TRBJ1-2; the D is unclear. Germline CDR1 and CDR2: MNHEY and SVGAGI. V lost 0 bases and J lost 4, with 6 bases in between. CDR3 size: 13 residues. CDR3 residues: CASSYSVSYGYTF. For the CDR3, the DNA is TGTGCCAGCAGTTACTCTGTTAGCTATGGCTACACCTTC.

This sequence joins TRBV19 and TRBJ1-1, with 8 positions matching TRBD1. Germline V gene data show CDR1 as LNHDA and CDR2 as SQIVND (reference sequence). This CDR3 comprises 14 residues. The V gene end was trimmed by 5 bases and the J gene end by 1 base; junction bases not matched to a gene: 3. CDR3 in DNA: TGTGCCAGTAGTCCCGGACAGGGGAACACTGAAGCTTTCTTT. As protein: CASSPGQGNTEAFF.

The CDR3 spells CASSIWGLDTEAFF. The CDR3 DNA reads TGTGCCAGTAGTATATGGGGGCTGGACACTGAAGCTTTCTTT. This sequence joins TRBV19 and TRBJ1-1; a weak D match, TRBD1 (6 bases). This CDR3 has 14 amino acids. Germline V gene sequence: CDR1 LNHDA, CDR2 SQIVND (reference sequence). V was clipped by 2 bases and J by 3 bases, with 10 bases between them.

The chain links TRBV7-2 to TRBJ1-5; D uncertain. V was trimmed by 6 bases and J by 7 bases, leaving 16 bases between them. The CDR3 is made up of 14 amino acids. Germline loops: CDR1 SGHTA, CDR2 FQGNSA. This CDR3 is CASRYATGGQPQHF. The CDR3 region has the DNA TGTGCCAGCAGGTACGCGACCGGAGGACAGCCCCAGCATTTT.

The chain couples TRBV4-3 to TRBJ2-1; 15 bases are shared with TRBD2. V dropped 1 base and J dropped 7; count of bases not matched to a gene: 5. Germline values: CDR1 LGHNA, CDR2 YSLEER. This CDR3 is 17 amino acids long. The CDR3 reads CASSQGTSGGAMNEQFF. In nucleotides, the CDR3 is TGCGCCAGCAGCCAAGGGACTAGCGGGGGGGCCATGAATGAGCAGTTCTTC.

The J gene is TRBJ2-5, the V gene TRBV30, with 10 bases lining up with TRBD2. Germline V gives CDR1 GTSNPN, CDR2 SVGIG (reference sequence). V lost 4 bases and J lost 5; bases outside the gene matches: 7. This CDR3 is built from 14 residues. Written as DNA, the CDR3 is TGTGCCTGGACCAAGCGGGGGGGCGTGGAGACCCAGTACTTC. This translates into CAWTKRGGVETQYF. The entire variable domain, with the rest obtained from reference TRBV30 and TRBJ2-5, is as follows: SQTIHQWPATLVQPVGSPLSLECTVEGTSNPNLYWYRQAAGRGLQLLFYSVGIGQISSEVPQNLSASRPQDRQFILSSKKLLLSDSGFYLCAWTKRGGVETQYFGPGTRLLVL.